The 15 T cell receptor beta chains presented below share a single source sample, sequenced in a study of blood T cell dynamics during melanoma immunotherapy. The time point: week 3, after first cycle of checkpoint inhibitor. Clones were read by immunoSEQ multiplex PCR, and TCRdb kept only the in-frame ones, dropping some. The sample has several thousand clones, about 88% seen once. This sample comprised blood, obtained from a patient treated with checkpoint blockade. The receptors stem from a human donor with melanoma.

J is TRBJ2-7 and V is TRBV5-4; possible D gene TRBD2, 5 bases. CDR3 length: 14 amino acids. The germline V and J ends were trimmed by 4 bases and 0 bases, with 11 bases remaining between them. Germline-derived CDR1 and CDR2 are SGHNT and YYREEE (reference sequence). In DNA, the CDR3 is TGTGCCAGCAGCCGAAGCGGCCTCTCCTACGAGCAGTACTTC. As protein: CASSRSGLSYEQYF.

The chain has TRBV6-4 and TRBJ1-1; 7 bases agree with TRBD1. J gave up 0 bases and V 6 bases, and 4 bases lay outside the gene matches. The CDR3 sequence is 14 residues long. The germline V gene encodes CDR1 MRHNA and CDR2 SNTAGT. CDR3 sequence: CASRRGQMNTEAFF. The CDR3 DNA sequence: TGTGCCAGCAGGAGGGGACAGATGAACACTGAAGCTTTCTTT.

The chain employs TRBV11-2 and TRBJ2-7; D gene ambiguous. The CDR3 has 12 amino acids. V dropped 5 bases and J dropped 3 bases, with 8 bases sitting between them. Germline CDR1 reads SGHAT; CDR2 reads FQNNGV. The DNA of the CDR3 is TGTGCCAGCAGCCCCCCGGGCTACGAGCAGTACTTC. It codes for CASSPPGYEQYF.

The chain has TRBV9 and TRBJ2-5, with D hard to call. Germline assignment: CDR1 SGDLS and CDR2 YYNGEE. Trimming took off 0 bases at V and 3 bases at J, with 6 bases between the two ends. There are 13 residues in the CDR3. The CDR3 sequence is CASSVGVEETQYF. Here the CDR3 DNA reads TGTGCCAGCAGCGTAGGCGTAGAAGAGACCCAGTACTTC.

The rearrangement uses TRBV5-6 and TRBJ1-2, with TRBD1 matching 10 bases. Unmatched junction bases numbered 3, after V lost 3 bases and J lost 7 bases. The CDR3 has 13 residues. In germline, CDR1 is SGHDT, CDR2 YYEEEE. CDR3 sequence: CASSSRQGAGYTF. The CDR3 nucleotides are TGTGCCAGCAGCTCCCGACAGGGGGCTGGCTACACCTTC. Full variable domain (remainder filled in from reference TRBV5-6 and TRBJ1-2): DAGVTQSPTHLIKTRGQQVTLRCSPKSGHDTVSWYQQALGQGPQFIFQYYEEEERQRGNFPDRFSGHQFPNYSSELNVNALLLGDSALYLCASSSRQGAGYTFGSGTRLTVV.

This clone was seen only once. The V call is TRBV7-2, the J call TRBJ1-4; weak D call: TRBD1 (5 bases). CDR3 length: 13 residues. Trimming took 5 bases from V and 8 from J, leaving 12 bases between them. Per the germline V gene, CDR1 is SGHTA and CDR2 is FQGNSA. CDR3 nucleotides: TGTGCCAGCAGCGCCCGGGAGGGGGAAAAACTGTTTTTT. It codes for CASSAREGEKLFF.

The rearrangement joins TRBV11-2 to TRBJ1-4; 8 bases map to TRBD1. The CDR3 has 15 amino acids. Germline V gene data show CDR1 as SGHAT and CDR2 as FQNNGV. V gave up 0 bases and J gave up 5 bases; unmatched junction bases: 2. CDR3 in DNA: TGTGCCAGCAGCTTAGACCACAGGGGGAATGAAAAACTGTTTTTT. Its protein product is CASSLDHRGNEKLFF.

This clone was found a few times. V usage is TRBV6-5 and J usage is TRBJ2-2, with unresolved D. The germline V gene encodes CDR1 MNHEY and CDR2 SVGAGI. V lost 8 bases and J 3 bases, leaving 13 bases between the germline ends. This CDR3 is 14 amino acids long. The CDR3 coding sequence is TGTGCCAGCCGCGGTGAATCAGACACCGGGGAGCTGTTTTTT. This gives the protein CASRGESDTGELFF.

The J gene is TRBJ2-2, the V gene TRBV5-1; D not certain. Germline V gene data show CDR1 as SGHRS and CDR2 as YFSETQ. Trimming removed 3 bases from V and 3 bases from J, with 12 bases in between. The CDR3 has 15 amino acids. The CDR3 DNA is TGCGCCAGCAGCTCTGGGTTGGTCGACACCGGGGAGCTGTTTTTT. Translating it yields CASSSGLVDTGELFF.

This rearrangement joins TRBV27 to TRBJ1-6; 10 bases fit TRBD1. Per the germline V gene, CDR1 is MNHEY and CDR2 is SMNVEV (reference sequence). Losses at the gene ends were 6 bases for V and 7 bases for J; bases not matched to a gene: 9. The CDR3 runs to 16 residues. The DNA for the CDR3 is TGTGCCAGCAGCAACCTACGGGGACAGGGGAATTCACCCCTCCACTTT. Amino acids: CASSNLRGQGNSPLHF.

This clone has just a few counts. V is TRBV9 and J is TRBJ1-5; 9 bases are a match to TRBD1. From germline, CDR1 is SGDLS and CDR2 YYNGEE. Trimming at V came to 3 bases and at J to 9 bases, leaving 7 bases not matched to a gene. This CDR3 contains 14 residues. In DNA form, the CDR3 reads TGTGCCAGCAGCGATGGGACAGGGTTCCTGCCCCAGCATTTT. Encoded protein: CASSDGTGFLPQHF.

This clone was detected only once. The chain joins TRBV5-1 to TRBJ2-3; 12 bases are shared with TRBD2. This CDR3 comprises 16 residues. Germline V gene sequence: CDR1 SGHRS, CDR2 YFSETQ. With 6 bases clipped from V and 1 base from J, the junction kept 6 bases outside the gene matches. The CDR3 DNA follows: TGCGCCAGCAACCTAGCGGGGGGGCCGGGCACAGATACGCAGTATTTT. Protein sequence: CASNLAGGPGTDTQYF.

V gene TRBV27 combines with J gene TRBJ2-7, with D maybe TRBD1 (6 bases). The CDR3 runs to 16 residues. The V end lost 2 bases, the J end lost 4 bases, and 18 bases lay between the germline ends. The germline V gene encodes CDR1 MNHEY and CDR2 SMNVEV (reference sequence). As DNA, the CDR3 is TGTGCCAGCAGTTTAATGGGGTGGGACAAGCCTTACGAGCAGTACTTC. Protein sequence: CASSLMGWDKPYEQYF.

The J gene is TRBJ2-1, the V gene TRBV5-1, with TRBD2 as a possible D gene (6 bases). Germline CDR1 and CDR2: SGHRS and YFSETQ. The V end lost 0 bases, the J end lost 0 bases, and 13 bases lay between the germline ends. The CDR3 is 17 amino acids. CDR3 residues: CASSLAQRVSSYNEQFF. CDR3 nucleotide sequence: TGCGCCAGCAGCTTGGCGCAGCGGGTTAGCTCCTACAATGAGCAGTTCTTC.

The rearrangement uses TRBV7-6 and TRBJ2-7; 11 bases align to TRBD1. The CDR3 covers 14 residues. V was pared by 5 bases and J by 3 bases, with 3 bases of the junction left unmatched. CDR1 SGHVS and CDR2 FNYEAQ come from the germline V gene. The CDR3 loop reads CASSTGTGGYEQYF. The CDR3 DNA follows: TGTGCCAGCAGCACTGGGACAGGGGGCTACGAGCAGTACTTC. Combining the CDR3 with reference TRBV7-6 and TRBJ2-7 gives the whole variable domain GAGVSQSPRYKVTKRGQDVALRCDPISGHVSLYWYRQALGQGPEFLTYFNYEAQQDKSGLPNDRFSAERPEGSISTLTIQRTEQRDSAMYRCASSTGTGGYEQYFGPGTRLTVT.